This TCR beta chain was retrieved from a study of human T cells and chemical hapten exposure. Study-wide results and limits: No alteration of TCRs above 1 in 1000 frequency was seen with DPC sensitization. Expanded TCR sets contained significantly more large CDR3 similarity clusters than controls.

MiXCR, run by TCRdb on the RACE reads, gives a single entry per CDR3 protein. The sample holds 240,000 or so distinct CDR3 sequences, about 9.4% seen once. V gave up 0 bases and J gave up 2 bases; unmatched junction bases: 3. The germline gives CDR1 LGHNA, CDR2 YNFKEQ. CDR3 length equals 15 residues. Sample time point: pre-sensitization, week 0. The treatment is: therapeutic diphenylcyclopropenone sensitization with weekly scalp DPC. This clonotype has more than one count but fewer than ten. What it binds is unknown. This clonotype was obtained from a woman in her thirties or forties with alopecia areata. Some clones in this sample may be carry-over from other donors' samples. The rearrangement uses TRBV4-2 and TRBJ2-7, with 8 bases aligning to TRBD2. The material was whole blood, obtained in connection with sensitization to the hapten diphenylcyclopropenone (DPC). CDR3 protein: CASSQDTSGTYEQYF. The CDR3, as DNA: TGTGCCAGCAGCCAAGATACTAGCGGAACCTACGAGCAGTACTTC.